This T cell receptor (beta chain) was documented in a study of T cells in localized non-small cell lung cancer. The study, taken as a whole, reports: Heterogeneity cannot be ruled out, as sequencing used one tumor region only. Adjacent uninvolved lung had the highest clonality, suggesting focused antigen responses. In adjacent lung, a median about 52 of the top 100 tumor clones were found.

In germline, CDR1 is MNHNS, CDR2 SASEGT. The CDR3 length is 14 residues. Trimming removed 2 bases from V and 2 bases from J; junction bases left unmatched: 2. The assay was immunoSEQ multiplex PCR, and TCRdb's table has in-frame clones only and misses some. Of 20,000 to 30,000 clones in the sample, approximately 89% are singletons; the top ten hold around a tenth. Concerning this clone: Its antigen remains unidentified.

V gene TRBV6-1 combines with J gene TRBJ1-2, with 7 bases aligning to TRBD1. The receptor's source is a woman aged 40-70 years with stage III lung adenocarcinoma. The sequencing used peripheral blood mononuclear cells, collected before any cancer treatment. The CDR3 bases are TGTGCCAGCAGTGAATGGGACAGAAACTATGGCTACACCTTC. Amino acids: CASSEWDRNYGYTF.